The rows below give T cell receptor beta chains drawn from one sample of a study of OX40 agonist ivuxolimab in advanced cancers. The table came from immunoSEQ multiplex PCR; TCRdb's copy has only in-frame clones and leaves some out. The top ten hold more than 0.95% of the sample, which has roughly 86,000 clones, about 94% seen once. The sequencing used CD4+ or CD8+ T cells sorted from blood, collected in a trial of the OX40 agonist ivuxolimab. Source of these receptors: an adult with an advanced solid tumor such as melanoma, head and neck, liver or kidney cancer. Both conserved end residues are part of each CDR3. Each record gives: J gene, clone size, D gene, V gene, CDR3 DNA, CDR3 protein. The D gene is left open where the match is weak. Where a row states a size, it is once, few, many or the class of an expanded clone; other rows omit it.

TRBJ2-3 . . TRBV20-1 TGCAGCGGGTATGGCACAGATACGCAGTATTTT CSGYGTDTQYF
TRBJ2-6 . TRBD1 TRBV18 TGTGCCAGCTCAACAAAGACCGGGACAGGGGACTCTGGGGCCAACGTCCTGACTTTC CASSTKTGTGDSGANVLTF
TRBJ1-5 once . TRBV28 TGTGCCAGCGGATCTCGACAGAATAGCAATCAGCCCCAGCATTTT CASGSRQNSNQPQHF
TRBJ2-2 . TRBD2 TRBV7-2 TGTGCCAGCAGCCTTAGCGGGAGGGCGAACACCGGGGAGCTGTTTTTT CASSLSGRANTGELFF
TRBJ2-3 . TRBD2 TRBV6-4 TGTGCCAGCAGTGAATCGGGAGGTAGGGCAGATACGCAGTATTTT CASSESGGRADTQYF
TRBJ1-1 . TRBD1 TRBV28 TGTGCCAGCAGTAAACAGGGGTTATCCACTGAAGCTTTCTTT CASSKQGLSTEAFF
TRBJ1-3 . . TRBV19 TGTGCCAGTAGTATCAGACCTGCTATCGGAAACACCATATATTTT CASSIRPAIGNTIYF
TRBJ2-7 . TRBD2 TRBV7-2 TGTGCCAGCAGCTTTAGCGGGGCCTTATACGAGCAGTACTTC CASSFSGALYEQYF
TRBJ2-7 . TRBD1 TRBV19 TGTGCCAGTAGTAGGTTGGTGAGCCAGGGGGCCCACGAGCAGTACTTC CASSRLVSQGAHEQYF
TRBJ2-7 . . TRBV28 TGTGCCAGCAGGACCGTCCCTAGTCACGAGCAGTACTTC CASRTVPSHEQYF
TRBJ1-1 . . TRBV11-3 TGTGCCAGCAGCCGGGGTGGCGAACGGGAAGCTTTCTTT CASSRGGEREAFF
TRBJ2-3 . TRBD1 TRBV6-5 TGTGCCAGCAGTACCAGGGGGCCCACAGATACGCAGTATTTT CASSTRGPTDTQYF
TRBJ2-3 . TRBD1 TRBV5-1 TGCGCCAGCAGCCCGGGACAGGGGCCGGATACGCAGTATTTT CASSPGQGPDTQYF
TRBJ2-7 . TRBD2 TRBV18 TGTGCCAGCTCACCCGGACTAGCGGGAGTAGGCGAGCAGTACTTC CASSPGLAGVGEQYF
TRBJ2-3 . . TRBV7-2 TGTGCCAGCAGCACCTGGACTATTGGAGATACGCAGTATTTT CASSTWTIGDTQYF
TRBJ1-6 . . TRBV9 TGTGCCAGCAGCATGACAGATTCCTCCTATAATTCACCCCTCCACTTT CASSMTDSSYNSPLHF
TRBJ2-7 . . TRBV7-9 TGTGCCAGCCAGGGTGGATTGGCTACCTACGAGCAGTACTTC CASQGGLATYEQYF
TRBJ2-2 . TRBD1 TRBV11-3 TGTGCCAGCAGCCGACCGGGACAGGGGGTGTCCGGGGAGCTGTTTTTT CASSRPGQGVSGELFF
TRBJ2-1 . . TRBV5-1 TGCGCCAGCAGCTTGGAGGGCCGGGATGAGCAGTTCTTC CASSLEGRDEQFF
TRBJ1-4 . . TRBV9 TGTGCCAGCAGCGGTGGGGACCCAGGAGGTGAAAAACTGTTTTTT CASSGGDPGGEKLFF
TRBJ1-2 once TRBD1 TRBV7-2 TGTGCCAGCAGCCTCGGACAGGACGATGGCTACACCTTC CASSLGQDDGYTF
TRBJ1-4 once . TRBV28 TGTGCCAGCAGTTTAGTCAGGGATGAAAAACTGTTTTTT CASSLVRDEKLFF
TRBJ2-1 . TRBD2 TRBV19 TGTGCCAGTAGTACTCAACTCCAGGGAAGCGGGAACAATGAGCAGTTCTTC CASSTQLQGSGNNEQFF
TRBJ2-5 . . TRBV4-1 TGCGCCAGCAGCCAAGGGGGGGCAGGGGGGCAAGAGACCCAGTACTTC CASSQGGAGGQETQYF
TRBJ1-4 . . TRBV18 TGTGCCAGCTCACCATTGGGGCTAACTAATGAAAAACTGTTTTTT CASSPLGLTNEKLFF
TRBJ2-1 . TRBD2 TRBV4-1 TGCGCCAGCAGCCGCTCAGATAGCGGGACAAACAATGAGCAGTTCTTC CASSRSDSGTNNEQFF